These 30 T cell receptor beta chains came from one sample sequenced in a study of blood T cell repertoires in COVID-19. The table came from immunoSEQ multiplex PCR; TCRdb's copy has only in-frame clones and leaves some out. The table has about 290,000 clones, 75% to 90% seen once. Sequencing used peripheral blood. The origin of the receptors is a woman aged 40 to 49 who had recovered from COVID-19.

This clone occurred once. At the DNA level, this CDR3 is encoded by other sequences in the same sample as well. The chain recombines TRBV19 with TRBJ2-2; D not certain. V lost 3 bases and J lost 1, with 6 bases in between. This CDR3 is 14 amino acids long. Germline assignment: CDR1 LNHDA and CDR2 SQIVND (reference sequence). CDR3 loop: CASSISRNTGELFF. The CDR3 DNA sequence: TGTGCCAGTAGTATCTCTCGGAACACCGGGGAGCTGTTTTTT.

V usage is TRBV10-3 and J usage is TRBJ2-5, with 7 bases that match TRBD1. This CDR3 has 15 residues. Losses at the gene ends were 2 bases for V and 5 bases for J; bases not matched to a gene: 8. The germline CDR1 and CDR2 sequences are ENHRY and SYGVKD. CDR3 nucleotide sequence: TGTGCCATCAGTGAGGGAGGACAGGTTTCGGAGACCCAGTACTTC. Translation gives CAISEGGQVSETQYF.

The rearrangement joins TRBV10-3 to TRBJ2-1, with TRBD2 identical over 7 bases. CDR1 is ENHRY, CDR2 SYGVKD, per germline. J lost 5 bases, V lost 4 bases, and 5 bases had no gene match. There are 14 residues in the CDR3. In DNA, the CDR3 is TGTGCCATCAGTGGGAATAGCGGGCACAATGAGCAGTTCTTC. Protein sequence: CAISGNSGHNEQFF.

The J gene is TRBJ2-7, the V gene TRBV4-2; D possibly corresponds to TRBD2 (5 bases). Germline CDR1 LGHNA, CDR2 YNFKEQ. V lost 6 bases, J lost 2 bases, and 17 bases lay in between. This CDR3 is built from 15 residues. The DNA for the CDR3 is TGTGCCAGCAGGTCCCGGGAATCCGGCCCCTACGAGCAGTACTTC. It codes for CASRSRESGPYEQYF.

V is TRBV10-3 and J is TRBJ1-2, with D possibly TRBD1 on 6 matching bases. There are 12 residues in the CDR3. Deletions cut 11 bases from V and 0 bases from J, with 10 bases between. Germline loops: CDR1 ENHRY, CDR2 SYGVKD. In DNA, the CDR3 is TGTGCCGTACAGGGTTCTAACTATGGCTACACCTTC. Amino acid sequence: CAVQGSNYGYTF.

V and J are TRBV7-3 and TRBJ2-5, with 8 positions matching TRBD2. Losses at the gene ends were 5 bases for V and 4 bases for J; bases not matched to a gene: 9. From germline, CDR1 is SGHTA and CDR2 FQGTGA. CDR3 length equals 15 residues. The CDR3 loop reads CASSPQAGEGETQYF. CDR3 DNA: TGTGCCAGCAGCCCCCAAGCGGGAGAGGGAGAGACCCAGTACTTC.

This clone was recorded a few times. V and J are TRBV6-5 and TRBJ2-7; the match to TRBD1 covers 10 bases. The CDR3 is made up of 14 amino acids. Losses at the gene ends were 6 bases for V and 7 bases for J; bases not matched to a gene: 9. Germline V gene sequence: CDR1 MNHEY, CDR2 SVGAGI. The CDR3 loop is CASRGGTGEGEQYF. In DNA, the CDR3 is TGTGCCAGCAGAGGCGGGACAGGGGAAGGAGAGCAGTACTTC.

V usage is TRBV9 and J usage is TRBJ2-5; D uncertain. The germline V and J ends were trimmed by 0 bases and 7 bases, with 10 bases remaining between them. CDR1 is SGDLS and CDR2 is YYNGEE in the germline V gene. The length of the CDR3 is 13 residues. The CDR3: CASSVGGLGTQYF. CDR3 nucleotides: TGTGCCAGCAGCGTAGGCGGATTGGGGACCCAGTACTTC.

J is TRBJ2-2 and V is TRBV2; 10 positions agree with TRBD1. This CDR3 region has 15 residues. The ends lost 6 bases at V and 8 bases at J; junction bases unmatched: 9. Germline assignment: CDR1 SNHLY and CDR2 FYNNEI. This CDR3 reads CASRAGTGVSGELFF. In nucleotides, the CDR3 is TGTGCCAGCAGGGCCGGGACAGGGGTATCTGGGGAGCTGTTTTTT.

The chain links TRBV19 to TRBJ1-1; tentative D call: TRBD1 (5 bases). V lost 3 bases, J lost 6 bases, and 11 bases lay in between. The length of the CDR3 is 13 residues. Germline V lookup: CDR1 LNHDA, CDR2 SQIVND (reference sequence). DNA of the CDR3: TGTGCCAGTAGTATTGGGTGGGGGGCTGAAGCTTTCTTT. This translates into CASSIGWGAEAFF.

V and J are TRBV24-1 and TRBJ2-1; 8 bases match TRBD2. CDR1 KGHDR and CDR2 SFDVKD come from the germline V gene. V dropped 4 bases and J dropped 12; count of bases not matched to a gene: 25. CDR3 size: 19 residues. The CDR3 loop is CATSEQQPKAGGLLGGQFF. Written as DNA, the CDR3 is TGTGCCACCAGTGAACAGCAACCAAAGGCGGGAGGCCTCCTTGGGGGGCAGTTCTTC.

The V and J genes are TRBV2 and TRBJ2-7; D is perhaps TRBD2 (5 bases). V was clipped by 6 bases and J by 7 bases, with 28 bases between them. CDR3 length equals 17 residues. Germline V CDR1 and CDR2: SNHLY, FYNNEI. The CDR3, as DNA: TGTGCCAGCAGGTCCTCGGCGGGCCTAGGTGCCCCCGGTGAGCAGTACTTC. Protein product: CASRSSAGLGAPGEQYF.

The V and J genes are TRBV3-1 (or the pseudogene TRBV3-2) and TRBJ2-3, with 10 bases aligning to TRBD2. The CDR3 is 18 amino acids. Germline CDR1 reads LGHDT; CDR2 reads YNNKEL (reference sequence). V shed 1 base and J 4 bases; nucleotides not matched to a gene: 11. Here the CDR3 DNA reads TGTGCCAGCAGCCAAGGGGGGGCTAGCGGGAGTTTCGCAGATACGCAGTATTTT. Translated, it gives CASSQGGASGSFADTQYF.

The chain uses TRBV27 and TRBJ1-2; tentatively, D is TRBD1 (5 bases). The CDR3 is 15 amino acids. V gave up 7 bases and J gave up 4 bases, with 19 bases separating them. CDR1 is MNHEY and CDR2 is SMNVEV in the germline V gene (reference sequence). The chain's CDR3 is CASTSLGGGLYGYTF. CDR3 DNA sequence: TGTGCCAGCACCTCATTGGGGGGGGGTCTCTATGGCTACACCTTC.

This chain joins TRBV10-2 and TRBJ1-2, with 7 bases matching TRBD1. Germline V gene sequence: CDR1 WSHSY, CDR2 SAAADI. Trimming cost V 2 bases and J 4 bases; bases outside gene matches: 7. CDR3 length equals 15 residues. CDR3 amino acids: CASSEPAGGRYGYTF. The CDR3 DNA sequence: TGCGCCAGCAGTGAGCCGGCAGGGGGACGCTATGGCTACACCTTC.

The J gene is TRBJ2-1, the V gene TRBV24-1, with 10 bases fitting TRBD2. This CDR3 has 17 amino acids. V shed 5 bases, J shed 7 bases, and the junction held 13 bases outside the gene matches. The germline V gene encodes CDR1 KGHDR and CDR2 SFDVKD. The CDR3 DNA sequence: TGTGCCACCAGTGTAGGGCTAGCGGGAGTATTTGGGAATGAGCAGTTCTTC. This codes for CATSVGLAGVFGNEQFF.

The sample holds a few counts of this clone. The genes are TRBV6-2 or TRBV6-3 and TRBJ2-1, with a possible D match to TRBD2 (5 bases). With 5 bases removed from V and 0 bases from J, the gap between germline ends came to 11 bases. The CDR3 consists of 15 residues. CDR1 MNHEY and CDR2 SVGEGT come from the germline V gene. This CDR3 reads CASSRGGGSYNEQFF. The CDR3 region has the DNA TGTGCCAGCAGTCGCGGCGGAGGCTCCTACAATGAGCAGTTCTTC.

This clone was seen just once. This chain connects TRBV9 to TRBJ2-7; 8 bases match TRBD2. CDR1 and CDR2 from the germline V gene are SGDLS and YYNGEE. This CDR3 is built from 15 residues. The ends lost 0 bases at V and 6 bases at J; junction bases unmatched: 8. CDR3 sequence (DNA): TGTGCCAGCAGCGTAGATCCAGCGGGAGTCCCCGAGCAGTACTTC. This sequence encodes CASSVDPAGVPEQYF.

CDR3 sequence (DNA): TGTGCCAGCAGTTACTCCGGGACAGGGCTTGAAGCTTTCTTT. It is translated as CASSYSGTGLEAFF. This rearrangement joins TRBV6-5 to TRBJ1-1; TRBD1 aligns across 9 bases. Trimming took 0 bases from V and 7 from J; bases not matched to a gene: 3. Germline V gene data show CDR1 as MNHEY and CDR2 as SVGAGI. The CDR3 loop spans 14 amino acids.

The chain is built from TRBV27 and TRBJ2-2; TRBD2 is a possible D gene (5 bases). Trimming left V 2 bases short and J 7 bases short, with 14 bases between. Germline-derived CDR1 and CDR2 are MNHEY and SMNVEV (reference sequence). CDR3 size: 15 residues. For the CDR3, the DNA is TGTGCCAGCAGTTTAATGGTGTCGGGAAACGGGGAGCTGTTTTTT. Protein: CASSLMVSGNGELFF.

This clone was picked up one time. The rearrangement joins TRBV7-6 to TRBJ2-2; 10 nucleotides match TRBD2. With 1 base clipped from V and 4 bases from J, the junction kept 9 bases outside the gene matches. This CDR3 has 18 amino acids. Germline V gives CDR1 SGHVS, CDR2 FNYEAQ. The CDR3 is CASSLGFSSGSFTGELFF. The CDR3 DNA follows: TGTGCCAGCAGCTTAGGTTTCTCTAGCGGGAGTTTCACCGGGGAGCTGTTTTTT.

This clone has just one count. This chain joins TRBV5-1 and TRBJ2-7; TRBD1 aligns across 7 bases. Germline-derived CDR1 and CDR2 are SGHRS and YFSETQ. V was clipped by 4 bases and J by 1 base; unmatched bases: 5. This CDR3 is built from 14 residues. Here the CDR3 DNA reads TGCGCCAGCAGCACCGGGACAGCTTCCTACGAGCAGTACTTC. Translation gives CASSTGTASYEQYF.

J is TRBJ2-4 and V is TRBV6-4; no reliable D call. The germline CDR1 and CDR2 sequences are MRHNA and SNTAGT. This CDR3 is 15 amino acids long. The V end was cut by 3 bases, the J end by 3 bases, with 12 bases between. Written as DNA, the CDR3 is TGTGCCAGCAGTGAGAGTGGAGCTGGCAAAAACATTCAGTACTTC. Its translation: CASSESGAGKNIQYF.

The J gene is TRBJ2-3, the V gene TRBV19, with 7 bases fitting TRBD1. The J segment lost 5 bases and the V segment lost 3 bases, leaving 11 bases of the junction unmatched. The CDR3 consists of 16 residues. Germline values: CDR1 LNHDA, CDR2 SQIVND (reference sequence). The CDR3 here is CASSIFWQGDRDTQYF. DNA for the CDR3: TGTGCCAGTAGTATCTTCTGGCAGGGGGATCGAGATACGCAGTATTTT.

The rearrangement uses TRBV5-1 and TRBJ2-3; TRBD1 might be the D (6 bases). The CDR3 is 17 amino acids. V shed 4 bases and J shed 0 bases, with 18 bases lying between them. Germline V lookup: CDR1 SGHRS, CDR2 YFSETQ. CDR3 nucleotides: TGCGCCAGCAGCCCTGGACAGAGCCCACGTAGCACAGATACGCAGTATTTT. Protein product: CASSPGQSPRSTDTQYF.

This chain joins TRBV7-8 and TRBJ2-7; 12 positions agree with TRBD2. Germline V gives CDR1 SGHVS, CDR2 FQNEAQ. The CDR3 loop spans 15 amino acids. V trimming: 5 bases; J trimming: 6 bases; junction bases outside the gene matches: 8. CDR3 loop: CASSTRTSGTAEQYF. The CDR3 DNA is TGTGCCAGCAGCACTAGGACTAGCGGGACGGCCGAGCAGTACTTC. The full variable domain, in which reference TRBV7-8 and TRBJ2-7 provide the parts outside the CDR3, is GAGVSQSPRYKVAKRGQDVALRCDPISGHVSLFWYQQALGQGPEFLTYFQNEAQLDKSGLPSDRFFAERPEGSVSTLKIQRTQQEDSAVYLCASSTRTSGTAEQYFGPGTRLTVT.

The chain recombines TRBV9 with TRBJ2-1, with a tentative D call TRBD2 (6 bases). Trimming cost V 0 bases and J 7 bases, with 14 bases left between them. The CDR3 has 15 residues. Germline values: CDR1 SGDLS, CDR2 YYNGEE. The CDR3 reads CASSVEFGGRNEQFF. The CDR3 DNA reads TGTGCCAGCAGCGTAGAGTTCGGGGGAAGGAATGAGCAGTTCTTC.

This clone was seen a handful of times. The genes are TRBV24-1 and TRBJ2-2, with TRBD1 identical over 10 bases. V was pared by 5 bases and J by 4 bases, with 9 bases of the junction left unmatched. The CDR3 is 17 residues long. Germline values: CDR1 KGHDR, CDR2 SFDVKD. CDR3 protein: CATSGGLRDRGTGELFF. The CDR3 DNA follows: TGTGCCACCAGTGGAGGACTCCGGGACAGGGGCACCGGGGAGCTGTTTTTT.

In its sample, this clone was seen once. The V gene is TRBV27, the J gene TRBJ1-5, with a tentative D call TRBD1 (5 bases). Germline lookup yields CDR1 MNHEY and CDR2 SMNVEV (reference sequence). This CDR3 is built from 14 residues. V lost 8 bases and J 2 bases, leaving 13 bases between the germline ends. As DNA, the CDR3 is TGTGCCAGCGGGGGGACGGAAGGCAATCAGCCCCAGCATTTT. This sequence encodes CASGGTEGNQPQHF.

A single count supports this clone. V gene TRBV29-1 combines with J gene TRBJ2-7, with 8 positions matching TRBD1. The CDR3 totals 13 residues. CDR1 SQVTM and CDR2 ANQGSEA come from the germline V gene. The J segment lost 4 bases and the V segment lost 5 bases, leaving 7 bases of the junction unmatched. The CDR3 nucleotides read TGCAGCGTTCTGTCAGGGGGCATGTACGAGCAGTACTTC. Residues: CSVLSGGMYEQYF.